The present entry profiles one TCR beta chain with its context. Antigen specificity is unknown. The CDR3 spans 14 residues. Germline V gives CDR1 MNHEY, CDR2 SVGAGI. Trimming removed 5 bases from V and 1 base from J, with 9 bases in between. Samples were taken several times over chemoradiotherapy. The data derive from a study of chemoradiotherapy in HPV16-positive cancers. Study findings and constraints: The functional HPV-specific definition rests on just a couple of HPV16-positive patients.

TCRdb's copy holds only in-frame clones and misses some; the assay was immunoSEQ multiplex PCR. The sample has 25,000 to 40,000 clones, 88% seen once; the top ten hold around 4.8%. The receptor comes from a human donor with HPV-associated anogenital cancer. The chain couples TRBV6-5 to TRBJ1-5; unclear D gene. The sample consisted of blood, taken from a patient who underwent chemoradiotherapy. This CDR3 reads CASSERTSNQPQHF. The CDR3 nucleotides are TGTGCCAGCAGTGAGCGAACCAGCAATCAGCCCCAGCATTTT.